This is a list of T cell receptor beta chains from one sample in a study of Ad26.COV2.S vaccination and SARS-CoV-2 variants. TCRdb's copy holds only in-frame clones and misses some; the assay was immunoSEQ multiplex PCR. The repertoire holds approximately 300,000 clones, with around four fifths as singletons. Sequenced here: peripheral blood, sampled in a trial of Ad26.COV2.S vaccine versus placebo. Receptors were obtained from a person aged 18 to 65 who received the Ad26.COV2.S COVID-19 vaccine or a placebo. CDR3s include the opening cysteine and the closing phenylalanine or tryptophan. A D gene is named only where the DNA matches it firmly. Expanded clones are given a class, and other clones once, few, many or no size at all.

V gene	D gene	clone size	J gene	CDR3 DNA	CDR3 protein
TRBV6-6	-	-	TRBJ1-4	TGTGCCAGCAGTCGGACCCAGACAGTGATGAATGAAAAACTGTTTTTT	CASSRTQTVMNEKLFF
TRBV10-3	-	-	TRBJ1-1	TGTGCCATCAGCGAACCTGGACGGATTGAAGCTTTCTTT	CAISEPGRIEAFF
TRBV19	-	-	TRBJ2-3	TGTGCCAGCTCGGGGGGCCTCACCGATACGCAGTATTTT	CASSGGLTDTQYF
TRBV6-5	-	-	TRBJ1-1	TGTGCAGTTAGGAGGGTCGGTGAGAACACTGAAGCTTTCTTT	CAVRRVGENTEAFF
TRBV7-2	-	-	TRBJ2-3	TGTGCCAGCAGCTTGTCTCAGGGGGATACGCAGTATTTT	CASSLSQGDTQYF
TRBV9	-	-	TRBJ2-2	TGTGCCAGCAGCACGACAGGGAACACCGGGGAGCTGTTTTTT	CASSTTGNTGELFF
TRBV28	-	-	TRBJ2-5	TGTGCCAGCAGCGGCGTTCAAGAGACCCAGTACTTC	CASSGVQETQYF
TRBV3-1/TRBV3-2	-	-	TRBJ1-1	TGTGCCAGCAGCCATAGAGGGGGTGTCGAAAGAGCTTTCTTT	CASSHRGGVERAFF
TRBV27	TRBD1	-	TRBJ2-7	TGTGCCAGCAGTTTATCAGGCAGGGGGTCATCCTACGAGCAGTACTTC	CASSLSGRGSSYEQYF
TRBV19	-	-	TRBJ2-1	TGTGCCAGTAGTCTCGCAATGAATGAGCAGTTCTTC	CASSLAMNEQFF
TRBV5-4	-	-	TRBJ1-1	TGTGCCAGCAGCTTGATCCGGGGAAACACTGAAGCTTTCTTT	CASSLIRGNTEAFF
TRBV5-1	TRBD1	-	TRBJ2-7	TGCGCCAGCAGCCAGAGACAGGGTTTCCACGAGCAGTACTTC	CASSQRQGFHEQYF
TRBV5-5	TRBD1	-	TRBJ2-1	TGTGCCAGCAGCTTGAGGACAGGTCGCTCCTACAATGAGCAGTTCTTC	CASSLRTGRSYNEQFF
TRBV7-2	TRBD1	-	TRBJ2-7	TGTGCCAGTGGACAGGGACCCTACGAGCAGTACTTC	CASGQGPYEQYF
TRBV11-1	-	-	TRBJ1-4	TGTGCCAGCAGCTTAGAGGGACACTCAACTAATGAAAAACTGTTTTTT	CASSLEGHSTNEKLFF
TRBV28	-	-	TRBJ1-6	TGTGCCAGCAGTTTGCTCCGGGGAGCCCTCCACTTT	CASSLLRGALHF
TRBV19	-	-	TRBJ1-4	TGTGCCAGGCAGAACACTATTGCAACTAATGAAAAACTGTTTTTT	CARQNTIATNEKLFF
TRBV9	TRBD1	-	TRBJ1-3	TGTGCCAGCAGCACCCCCGGGACAGGGGGCCGAAACACCATATATTTT	CASSTPGTGGRNTIYF
TRBV25-1	TRBD2	once	TRBJ2-3	TGTGCCAGCAGTGCACGCCCGACTAGCGGGGGGGACGATACGCAGTATTTT	CASSARPTSGGDDTQYF
TRBV3-1/TRBV3-2	-	-	TRBJ1-2	TGTGCCAGCAGCCAAGGGGGCTCTGGCTACACCTTC	CASSQGGSGYTF
TRBV7-9	TRBD1	-	TRBJ2-5	TGTGCCAGCAGCCAGAGACAGGGGTATTCCCTAAAAGAGACCCAGTACTTC	CASSQRQGYSLKETQYF
TRBV6-5	-	-	TRBJ1-2	TGTGCCAGCAGTTCCGTAGCCGGGGCGCGCTATGGCTACACCTTC	CASSSVAGARYGYTF
TRBV9	-	-	TRBJ1-1	TGTGCCAGCAGCGTAGGGTTTCCGACAGACACTGAAGCTTTCTTT	CASSVGFPTDTEAFF
TRBV15	TRBD1	once	TRBJ1-2	TGTGCCACCAGCGCACTAAGGGGCGGGACAGGGAAAGAGGACTATGGCTACACCTTC	CATSALRGGTGKEDYGYTF
TRBV5-6	-	-	TRBJ1-4	TGTGCCAGCAGCTTGGCTCGGGGGCAGAATAATGAAAAACTGTTTTTT	CASSLARGQNNEKLFF
TRBV5-4	-	once	TRBJ1-6	TGTGCCAGCAGCTTGGATAGGGTAGCTTCACCCCTCCACTTT	CASSLDRVASPLHF
TRBV6-5	TRBD2	once	TRBJ2-1	TGTGCCAGCAGTTACTCCGGGGGGTGGAACATTGAGCAGTTCTTC	CASSYSGGWNIEQFF
TRBV15	-	-	TRBJ2-3	TGTGCCACCAGCAGAGATAGGTCGATCGGGGGGCGCTTGGATACGCAGTATTTT	CATSRDRSIGGRLDTQYF
TRBV20-1	-	-	TRBJ2-7	TGCAGTGCTAGCAACTACGAGCAGTACTTC	CSASNYEQYF
TRBV4-2	TRBD1	-	TRBJ2-2	TGTGCCAGCAGCCCTGACAGGGGGCGAACCGGGGAGCTGTTTTTT	CASSPDRGRTGELFF
TRBV5-4	-	-	TRBJ2-3	TGTGCCAGCCCCGACTCCACCGGCCCGACCCCAGATACGCAGTATTTT	CASPDSTGPTPDTQYF
TRBV5-1	TRBD1	-	TRBJ1-4	TGCGCCAGCAGTTTCGGGACAGGCATACTTAATGAAAAACTGTTTTTT	CASSFGTGILNEKLFF
TRBV15	TRBD2	-	TRBJ2-3	TGTGCCACCAGCAGGGGACTAGCGGGAAGCACAGATACGCAGTATTTT	CATSRGLAGSTDTQYF